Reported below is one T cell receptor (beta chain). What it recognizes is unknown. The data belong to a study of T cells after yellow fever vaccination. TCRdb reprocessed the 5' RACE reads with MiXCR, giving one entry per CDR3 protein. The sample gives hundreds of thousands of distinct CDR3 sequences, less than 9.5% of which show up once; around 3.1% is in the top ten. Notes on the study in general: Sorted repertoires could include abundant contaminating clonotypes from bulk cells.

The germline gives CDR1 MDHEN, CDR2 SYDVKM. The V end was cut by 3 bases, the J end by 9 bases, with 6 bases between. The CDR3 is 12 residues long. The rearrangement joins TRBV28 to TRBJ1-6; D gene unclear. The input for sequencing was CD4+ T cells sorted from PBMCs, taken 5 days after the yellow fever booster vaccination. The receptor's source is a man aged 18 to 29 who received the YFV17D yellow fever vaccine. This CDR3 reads CASSFSGSPLHF. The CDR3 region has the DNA TGTGCCAGCAGTTTTTCCGGTTCACCCCTCCACTTT.